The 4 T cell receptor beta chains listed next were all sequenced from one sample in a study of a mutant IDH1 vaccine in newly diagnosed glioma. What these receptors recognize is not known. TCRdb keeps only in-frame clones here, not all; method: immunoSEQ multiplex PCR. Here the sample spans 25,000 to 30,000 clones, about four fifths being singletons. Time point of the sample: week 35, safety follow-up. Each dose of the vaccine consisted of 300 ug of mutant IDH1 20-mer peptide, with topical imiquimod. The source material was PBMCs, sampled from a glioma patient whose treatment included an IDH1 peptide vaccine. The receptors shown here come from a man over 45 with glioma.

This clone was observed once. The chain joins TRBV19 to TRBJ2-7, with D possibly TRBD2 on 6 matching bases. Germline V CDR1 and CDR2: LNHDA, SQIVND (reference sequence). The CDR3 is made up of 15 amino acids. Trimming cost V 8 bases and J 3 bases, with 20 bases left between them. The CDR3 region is CASGGKTGLIYEQYF. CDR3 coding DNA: TGTGCCAGTGGAGGGAAAACGGGACTCATCTACGAGCAGTACTTC.

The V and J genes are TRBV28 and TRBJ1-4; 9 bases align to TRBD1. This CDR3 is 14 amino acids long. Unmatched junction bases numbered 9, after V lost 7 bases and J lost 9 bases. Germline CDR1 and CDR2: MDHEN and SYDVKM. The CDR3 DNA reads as TGTGCCAGCATTCAGGGGACAGGGACGAAAAAACTGTTTTTT. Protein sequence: CASIQGTGTKKLFF.

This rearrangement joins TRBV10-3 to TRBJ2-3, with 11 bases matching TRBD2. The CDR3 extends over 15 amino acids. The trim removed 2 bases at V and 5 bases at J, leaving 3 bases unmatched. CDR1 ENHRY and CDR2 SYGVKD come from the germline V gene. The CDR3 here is CAISETSGRGDTQYF. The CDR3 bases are TGTGCCATCAGTGAGACTAGCGGGAGAGGAGATACGCAGTATTTT.

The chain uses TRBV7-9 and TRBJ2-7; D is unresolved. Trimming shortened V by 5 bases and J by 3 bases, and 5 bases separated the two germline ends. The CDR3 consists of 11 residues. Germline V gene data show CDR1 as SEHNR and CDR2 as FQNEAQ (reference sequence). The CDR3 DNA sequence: TGTGCCAGCAGCCGTAACTACGAGCAGTACTTC. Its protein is CASSRNYEQYF. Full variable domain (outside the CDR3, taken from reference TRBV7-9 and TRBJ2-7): DTGVSQNPRHKITKRGQNVTFRCDPISEHNRLYWYRQTLGQGPEFLTYFQNEAQLEKSRLLSDRFSAERPKGSFSTLEIQRTEQGDSAMYLCASSRNYEQYFGPGTRLTVT.